This entry is about one T cell receptor beta chain. The antigen is undetermined. Blood samples, whole and unsorted for T cells, yielded the isolated total RNA. The CDR3 has 13 amino acids. Per the germline V gene, CDR1 is SGHRS and CDR2 is YFSETQ. This entry is derived from a study of monozygotic twins with inflammatory bowel disease. Template-switch reactions added UMIs with a 6-nucleotide sample barcode. TCRdb re-analyzed the 5' RACE reads; it lists each CDR3 protein once, without DNA. The sample data list more than 350,000 distinct CDR3 sequences. The study, taken as a whole, reports: By inverse Simpson index, TCRbeta diversity was lower in IBD patients than in healthy co-twins. Clonotype overlap with others was lower in IBD patients than in healthy twins, a difference that was greatest with disease activity.

This TCR was sampled from a human donor with ulcerative colitis or Crohn's disease, or a healthy co-twin of an affected twin (not recorded which). The rearrangement uses TRBV5-1 and TRBJ1-1; the TRBD1 assignment by TCRdb is unverifiable without DNA. The specimen was blood. This CDR3 reads CASSLGTGGEAFF.